This record looks at one T cell receptor (beta chain) sequence and its context. Its cognate antigen is unknown. This entry belongs to a study of blood T cells in healthy people across ages. Findings and caveats of the study: Researchers said unsorted PBMCs prevented a conclusive naive versus antigen-experienced comparison. Correlation between TCR beta diversity and naive T cell percentage was strong.

Germline CDR1 and CDR2: SNHLY and FYNNEI. The CDR3 has 14 amino acids. V lost 7 bases and J 6 bases, leaving 16 bases between the germline ends. Sample-barcoded 5' priming and a J-beta primer mix drove a second PCR of roughly 6 to 12 cycles. Each of the cDNA molecules was tagged by a template-switch adaptor with 12 random nucleotides. TCRdb processed the 5' RACE reads anew with MiXCR; each CDR3 protein has one entry. Here the sample spans roughly 1,700,000 distinct CDR3 sequences, 28% being singletons. The chain uses TRBV2 and TRBJ2-1; D possibly corresponds to TRBD2 (5 bases). This receptor was taken from a woman in her twenties or thirties in good health. Sequencing was carried out using blood. The CDR3 DNA reads as TGTGCCAGCACCATCGGACTGGCGGCCAATGAGCAGTTCTTC. It encodes CASTIGLAANEQFF.